This TCR beta chain was recovered during a study of technical replicates of blood from several donors. Sequencing used immunoSEQ multiplex PCR; TCRdb keeps in-frame clones, though not all of them. The sample lists tens of thousands of clones, 85% to 95% occurring once. Trimming took 5 bases from V and 6 from J, leaving 8 bases between them. This CDR3 is built from 11 residues. Per germline, CDR1 MNHEY and CDR2 SVGAGI. The V gene is TRBV6-5, the J gene TRBJ2-7; the D gene is possibly TRBD2 (6 bases). Sequencing was carried out using T cells isolated from PBMCs. The source of this sequence is a human donor in good health. The chain's CDR3 is CASSGGVEQYF. The CDR3 DNA reads as TGTGCCAGCAGTGGAGGGGTCGAGCAGTACTTC.